This passage covers 32 T cell receptor beta chains from one sample sequenced in a study of T cell repertoires in cytomegalovirus infection. No cognate antigen is known for these TCRs. TCRdb itself ran the reads through MiXCR, one entry per CDR3 protein. The sample lists approximately 280,000 distinct CDR3 sequences; 22% were seen once. The sample consisted of cultured PBMCs, taken from culture after CMV antigen stimulation. These receptor sequences come from a human donor in good health (CMV status not recorded). Some clones in this sample may be carry-over from other donors' samples.

This chain connects TRBV6-5 to TRBJ1-2; D is ambiguous. V was cut by 7 bases and J by 0 bases, with 15 bases left in between. This CDR3 spans 15 amino acids. CDR1 is MNHEY and CDR2 is SVGAGI in the germline V gene. In DNA form, the CDR3 reads TGTGCCAGCACCCTAGCCCGACGAGCTAACTATGGCTACACCTTC. Translated, it gives CASTLARRANYGYTF.

V gene TRBV20-1 combines with J gene TRBJ2-3; 12 bases are a match to TRBD2. V shed 6 bases, J shed 1 base, and the junction held 11 bases outside the gene matches. The CDR3 is made up of 17 amino acids. CDR1 is DFQATT and CDR2 is SNEGSKA in the germline V gene (reference sequence). The CDR3 region is CSALVLAGGPGTDTQYF. The CDR3, as DNA: TGCAGTGCCCTAGTCCTAGCGGGAGGGCCGGGCACAGATACGCAGTATTTT.

This chain connects TRBV28 to TRBJ1-5; D uncertain. The CDR3 totals 15 residues. Looked up from germline, CDR1 is MDHEN and CDR2 is SYDVKM. Trimming shortened V by 1 base and J by 2 bases, and 9 bases separated the two germline ends. Here the CDR3 reads CASSLFISRNQPQHF. The DNA for the CDR3 is TGTGCCAGCAGTTTATTTATCAGTCGCAATCAGCCCCAGCATTTT. The full variable domain, in which reference TRBV28 and TRBJ1-5 provide the parts outside the CDR3, is DVKVTQSSRYLVKRTGEKVFLECVQDMDHENMFWYRQDPGLGLRLIYFSYDVKMKEKGDIPEGYSVSREKKERFSLILESASTNQTSMYLCASSLFISRNQPQHFGDGTRLSIL.

V and J are TRBV19 and TRBJ2-1; no clear D gene. Germline CDR1 and CDR2: LNHDA and SQIVND (reference sequence). V was shortened by 3 bases and J by 1 base, with 16 bases between the two germline ends. The CDR3 length is 17 residues. The CDR3: CASSISPVSRSYNEQFF. The CDR3 coding sequence is TGTGCCAGTAGTATCTCTCCGGTTAGCCGGTCCTACAATGAGCAGTTCTTC.

This clonotype showed up just a few times. The CDR3 loop reads CASSSSGTENEKLFF. The CDR3 region has the DNA TGTGCCAGCAGCTCCTCCGGGACAGAAAATGAAAAACTGTTTTTT. This chain connects TRBV7-2 to TRBJ1-4; TRBD1 aligns across 7 bases. CDR1 is SGHTA and CDR2 is FQGNSA in the germline V gene. This CDR3 contains 15 residues. The junction had 7 bases not matched to a gene; V was cut back by 4 bases and J by 5 bases.

In its sample, this clonotype was seen a few times. V usage is TRBV27 and J usage is TRBJ2-7; TRBD2 might be the D (6 bases). Germline lookup yields CDR1 MNHEY and CDR2 SMNVEV (reference sequence). V lost 6 bases and J lost 7, with 25 bases in between. This CDR3 region has 16 residues. CDR3 protein: CASRPLQRAPKEEQYF. The CDR3, as DNA: TGTGCCAGCAGGCCCCTCCAGCGGGCCCCCAAAGAGGAGCAGTACTTC.

Ten or more counts support this clonotype. The chain is built from TRBV7-9 and TRBJ1-1; the D gene is possibly TRBD1 (5 bases). Per the germline V gene, CDR1 is SEHNR and CDR2 is FQNEAQ (reference sequence). The CDR3 is 16 amino acids. The V end was cut by 6 bases, the J end by 5 bases, with 22 bases between. The CDR3 loop reads CASRPRRGAGGTEAFF. Here the CDR3 DNA reads TGTGCCAGCAGACCCAGGAGGGGAGCCGGGGGAACTGAAGCTTTCTTT.

This clonotype occurred many times. This chain connects TRBV7-2 to TRBJ2-1; tentative D call: TRBD2 (5 bases). The CDR3 is 12 amino acids. The V end lost 1 base, the J end lost 9 bases, and 7 bases lay between the germline ends. CDR1 and CDR2 (germline): SGHTA, FQGNSA. The CDR3 region is CASSLDAGEQFF. The CDR3 bases are TGTGCCAGCAGCTTAGACGCGGGTGAGCAGTTCTTC.

This clonotype was observed a few times. The rearrangement links TRBV6-5 to TRBJ1-1, with D perhaps matching TRBD1 (5 bases). From germline, CDR1 is MNHEY and CDR2 SVGAGI. This CDR3 spans 14 amino acids. V gave up 7 bases and J gave up 2 bases, with 14 bases separating them. The CDR3 is CASIGTPHNTEAFF. The CDR3 DNA reads as TGTGCCAGCATCGGGACGCCCCATAACACTGAAGCTTTCTTT.

The table lists this clonotype with a few counts. The chain recombines TRBV28 with TRBJ2-7; 8 bases map to TRBD2. From germline, CDR1 is MDHEN and CDR2 SYDVKM. Trimming removed 6 bases from V and 5 bases from J; junction bases left unmatched: 12. The CDR3 covers 15 residues. CDR3 bases: TGTGCCAGCAGGCGCGGGGGGCGGGAGATGAACGAGCAGTACTTC. This gives the protein CASRRGGREMNEQYF.

As for this clonotype: At one end the junction does not follow the germline gene, possibly because of a read error. The chain links TRBV2 to TRBJ1-2; D is possibly TRBD1 (5 bases). This CDR3 has 12 amino acids. Germline CDR1 is SNHLY and CDR2 is FYNNEI. The CDR3 DNA follows: TGTGCCAGCAGTGCGGGGCTCTATGGCTGCACCTTC. Amino acids: CASSAGLYGCTF.

There are a few counts of this clonotype. J is TRBJ1-1 and V is TRBV18, with D uncertain. CDR1 is KGHSH and CDR2 is LQKENI in the germline V gene. V was trimmed by 0 bases and J by 1 base, leaving 6 bases between them. CDR3 size: 14 residues. The CDR3 loop reads CASSPPSENTEAFF. DNA of the CDR3: TGTGCCAGCTCACCACCTTCAGAGAACACTGAAGCTTTCTTT.

This sequence joins TRBV10-3 and TRBJ1-1; D is uncertain. Germline loops: CDR1 ENHRY, CDR2 SYGVKD. The CDR3 is 14 residues long. V shed 7 bases and J shed 1 base, with 13 bases lying between them. The CDR3, as DNA: TGTGCCATCAAGTCCCGGGAGCAGAACACTGAAGCTTTCTTT. Its protein is CAIKSREQNTEAFF.

In this sample, this clonotype turned up a few times. The chain links TRBV28 to TRBJ1-6; 7 bases match TRBD1. Germline V gene sequence: CDR1 MDHEN, CDR2 SYDVKM. Trimming at V came to 8 bases and at J to 8 bases, leaving 9 bases not matched to a gene. The length of the CDR3 is 14 residues. The CDR3 DNA follows: TGTGCCAGCGGGTCGACAGGGCGGGATTCACCCCTCCACTTT. It codes for CASGSTGRDSPLHF.

A few counts support this clonotype. This sequence joins TRBV11-3 and TRBJ2-5; weak D call: TRBD1 (6 bases). This CDR3 comprises 14 residues. Trimming left V 5 bases short and J 7 bases short, with 17 bases between. Looked up from germline, CDR1 is SGHNT and CDR2 is YENEEA. DNA for the CDR3: TGTGCCAGCAGCCGAGGACTCCCGACAGGGACCCAGTACTTC. The encoded protein is CASSRGLPTGTQYF.

This chain connects TRBV29-1 to TRBJ1-1; a weak D match, TRBD1 (5 bases). The CDR3 runs 14 residues. Trimming shortened V by 4 bases and J by 5 bases, and 17 bases separated the two germline ends. Germline V gene data show CDR1 as SQVTM and CDR2 as ANQGSEA. CDR3 region: CSVGYQGWGTEAFF. The CDR3 nucleotides are TGCAGCGTTGGTTACCAGGGATGGGGAACTGAAGCTTTCTTT.

This clonotype has more than one count but fewer than ten. The chain combines TRBV14 with TRBJ2-4, with D maybe TRBD2 (5 bases). The CDR3 is 16 amino acids. Germline V CDR1 and CDR2: SGHDN, FVKESK. V was trimmed by 3 bases and J by 0 bases, leaving 12 bases between them. CDR3 DNA sequence: TGTGCCAGCAGCCAGGGAGTCGGTTTAGCCAAAAACATTCAGTACTTC. Its protein is CASSQGVGLAKNIQYF.

This clonotype is a singleton in its sample. CDR3 bases: TGTGCCAGCAGCAACATCATAACTGAAGCTTTCTTT. It yields the protein CASSNIITEAFF. The J gene is TRBJ1-1, the V gene TRBV7-1; D is undetermined. TRBV7-1 is labeled an ORF, and its function is uncertain. The CDR3 runs to 12 residues. Deletions cut 5 bases from V and 5 bases from J, with 9 bases between.

The chain joins TRBV6-4 to TRBJ2-7, with TRBD2 identical over 7 bases. Germline lookup yields CDR1 MRHNA and CDR2 SNTAGT. This CDR3 is 14 amino acids long. The J segment lost 0 bases and the V segment lost 5 bases, leaving 4 bases of the junction unmatched. The CDR3 bases are TGTGCCAGCAGTCGGGAGGAAAGCTCCTACGAGCAGTACTTC. Protein product: CASSREESSYEQYF.

This clonotype was found a few times. The V and J genes are TRBV12-3 or TRBV12-4 and TRBJ2-3, with TRBD2 matching over 8 bases. The V and J ends lost 3 bases and 0 bases, in that order; junction bases with no gene match: 8. This CDR3 contains 17 residues. Here the CDR3 reads CASSFRASGRSTDTQYF. DNA of the CDR3: TGTGCCAGCAGTTTCAGGGCTAGCGGGCGTAGCACAGATACGCAGTATTTT.

This clonotype was recorded a few times. This chain connects TRBV28 to TRBJ2-1; 7 positions match TRBD2. After removal of 8 bases from V and 2 bases from J, the junction contained 9 bases not matched to a gene. Germline loops: CDR1 MDHEN, CDR2 SYDVKM. This CDR3 is 15 amino acids long. The CDR3 sequence: CASEGGAAPYNEQFF. CDR3 DNA sequence: TGTGCCAGCGAGGGAGGGGCGGCCCCCTACAATGAGCAGTTCTTC.

The V gene is TRBV7-3, the J gene TRBJ2-7; 9 bases match TRBD1. Germline lookup yields CDR1 SGHTA and CDR2 FQGTGA. The CDR3 totals 14 residues. Germline trimming cut 6 bases from V and 3 bases from J; bases unmatched to any gene: 6. The CDR3 DNA reads TGTGCCAGCAGATCCGGGACAGGGTTCTACGAGCAGTACTTC. This encodes CASRSGTGFYEQYF. The complete variable domain, with remaining parts taken from reference TRBV7-3 and TRBJ2-7, reads GAGVSQTPSNKVTEKGKYVELRCDPISGHTALYWYRQSLGQGPEFLIYFQGTGAADDSGLPNDRFFAVRPEGSVSTLKIQRTERGDSAVYLCASRSGTGFYEQYFGPGTRLTVT.

This clonotype has more than one count but fewer than ten. J is TRBJ1-5 and V is TRBV11-2; 7 bases fit TRBD1. The germline CDR1 and CDR2 sequences are SGHAT and FQNNGV. CDR3 length equals 15 residues. J gave up 2 bases and V 4 bases, and 5 bases lay outside the gene matches. In nucleotides, the CDR3 is TGTGCCAGCAGCTCCGAGGGGGCGGGCAATCAGCCCCAGCATTTT. Amino acid sequence: CASSSEGAGNQPQHF. Filled out from reference TRBV11-2 and TRBJ1-5, the complete variable domain reads EAGVAQSPRYKIIEKRQSVAFWCNPISGHATLYWYQQILGQGPKLLIQFQNNGVVDDSQLPKDRFSAERLKGVDSTLKIQPAKLEDSAVYLCASSSEGAGNQPQHFGDGTRLSIL.

DNA of the CDR3: TGCAGTGCCCGAGAGGGGTACGAGCAGTACTTC. Protein: CSAREGYEQYF. The V and J genes are TRBV20-1 and TRBJ2-7; D is tentatively TRBD1 or TRBD2 (5 bases each). The CDR3 sequence is 11 residues long. The ends were cut back, 6 bases at V and 4 bases at J, with 10 bases in the middle. Germline V gene sequence: CDR1 DFQATT, CDR2 SNEGSKA (reference sequence).

In its sample, this clonotype was seen many times. The chain has TRBV7-6 and TRBJ2-3, with 10 bases fitting TRBD2. The CDR3 loop spans 15 amino acids. The trim removed 7 bases at V and 5 bases at J, leaving 9 bases unmatched. CDR1 SGHVS and CDR2 FNYEAQ come from the germline V gene. The CDR3 reads CASTHLAGAIDTQYF. The CDR3 nucleotides are TGTGCCAGCACCCACCTAGCGGGAGCCATAGATACGCAGTATTTT.

V gene TRBV4-1 combines with J gene TRBJ1-1; 9 bases align to TRBD1. The CDR3 is made up of 15 amino acids. Per the germline V gene, CDR1 is MGHRA and CDR2 is YSYEKL. V dropped 0 bases and J dropped 6; count of bases not matched to a gene: 5. This CDR3 is CASSQDGTGFAEAFF. Written as DNA, the CDR3 is TGCGCCAGCAGCCAAGACGGGACAGGGTTCGCTGAAGCTTTCTTT.

The chain links TRBV7-4 to TRBJ2-1, with D possibly matching TRBD1 (5 bases). V lost 5 bases and J lost 8, with 7 bases in between. Germline V gene data show CDR1 as SGHVT and CDR2 as SQSDAQ. CDR3 length: 11 residues. The DNA for the CDR3 is TGTGCCAGCAGCCCAGGGTATGAGCAGTTCTTC. Amino acid sequence: CASSPGYEQFF. Complete variable domain (other parts from reference TRBV7-4 and TRBJ2-1): GAGVSQSPRYKVAKRGRDVALRCDSISGHVTLYWYRQTLGQGSEVLTYSQSDAQRDKSGRPSGRFSAERPERSVSTLKIQRTEQGDSAVYLCASSPGYEQFFGPGTRLTVL.

This clonotype was seen a few times. This chain joins TRBV11-2 and TRBJ1-2; 7 nucleotides match TRBD1. Trimming removed 5 bases from V and 7 bases from J; junction bases left unmatched: 19. This CDR3 contains 17 residues. Per germline, CDR1 SGHAT and CDR2 FQNNGV. The CDR3 reads CASSPSQNRGSSGGYTF. Written as DNA, the CDR3 is TGTGCCAGCAGCCCAAGCCAAAACAGGGGTAGTTCAGGTGGCTACACCTTC. The complete variable domain, with remaining parts taken from reference TRBV11-2 and TRBJ1-2, reads EAGVAQSPRYKIIEKRQSVAFWCNPISGHATLYWYQQILGQGPKLLIQFQNNGVVDDSQLPKDRFSAERLKGVDSTLKIQPAKLEDSAVYLCASSPSQNRGSSGGYTFGSGTRLTVV.

This clonotype was observed many times. This sequence joins TRBV7-9 and TRBJ2-5; D not resolved. Germline CDR1 and CDR2: SEHNR and FQNEAQ (reference sequence). Trimming left V 4 bases short and J 3 bases short, with 18 bases between. The CDR3 is made up of 16 amino acids. The CDR3 DNA follows: TGTGCCAGCAGCTCCGCCAGTGGGTTATCGGAAGAGACCCAGTACTTC. Amino acid sequence: CASSSASGLSEETQYF.

This clonotype was detected many times. The chain carries TRBV12-3 or TRBV12-4 and TRBJ2-7; 7 nucleotides align to TRBD1. With V trimmed by 6 bases and J by 4 bases, 3 bases remained unmatched. The CDR3 runs to 12 residues. CDR3 in DNA: TGTGCCAGCAGCTTGGACAGGTACGAGCAGTACGTC. Protein sequence: CASSLDRYEQYV.

The V and J genes are TRBV24-1 and TRBJ2-3, with 7 nucleotides matching TRBD2. The CDR3 covers 15 residues. The V gene end was trimmed by 4 bases and the J gene end by 2 bases; junction bases not matched to a gene: 5. Germline values: CDR1 KGHDR, CDR2 SFDVKD. CDR3 residues: CATSDIGRPTDTQYF. In DNA form, the CDR3 reads TGTGCCACCAGTGACATCGGGAGGCCCACAGATACGCAGTATTTT.

This chain links TRBV6-2 or TRBV6-3 with TRBJ2-2; D unresolved. The germline V gene encodes CDR1 MNHEY and CDR2 SVGEGT. The CDR3 contains 12 residues. V dropped 7 bases and J dropped 8 bases, with 11 bases sitting between them. CDR3 residues: CASNPWGGELFF. CDR3 nucleotides: TGTGCCAGCAACCCCTGGGGTGGGGAGCTGTTTTTT.